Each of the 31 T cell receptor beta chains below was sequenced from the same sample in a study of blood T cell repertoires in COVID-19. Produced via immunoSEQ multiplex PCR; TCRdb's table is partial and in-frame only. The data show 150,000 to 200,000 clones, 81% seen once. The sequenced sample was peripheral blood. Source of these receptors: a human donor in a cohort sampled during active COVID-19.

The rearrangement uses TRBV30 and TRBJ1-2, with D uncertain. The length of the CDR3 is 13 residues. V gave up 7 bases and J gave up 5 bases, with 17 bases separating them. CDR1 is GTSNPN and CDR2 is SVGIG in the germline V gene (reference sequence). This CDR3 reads CAFKQPIGYGYTF. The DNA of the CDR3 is TGTGCCTTCAAGCAGCCGATCGGGTATGGCTACACCTTC.

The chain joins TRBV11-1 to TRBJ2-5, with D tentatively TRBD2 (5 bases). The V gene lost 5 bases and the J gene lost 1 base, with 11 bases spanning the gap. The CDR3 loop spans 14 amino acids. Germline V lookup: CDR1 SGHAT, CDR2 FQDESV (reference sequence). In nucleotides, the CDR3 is TGTGCCAGCAGCGGAGGTTCCTCCCAAGAGACCCAGTACTTC. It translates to CASSGGSSQETQYF.

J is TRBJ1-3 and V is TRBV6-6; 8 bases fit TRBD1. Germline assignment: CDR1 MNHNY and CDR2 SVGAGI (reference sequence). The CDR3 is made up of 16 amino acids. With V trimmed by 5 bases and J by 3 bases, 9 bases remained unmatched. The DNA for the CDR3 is TGTGCCAGCAGTCCCCCGCGACAGGGGTTTGGAAACACCATATATTTT. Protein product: CASSPPRQGFGNTIYF.

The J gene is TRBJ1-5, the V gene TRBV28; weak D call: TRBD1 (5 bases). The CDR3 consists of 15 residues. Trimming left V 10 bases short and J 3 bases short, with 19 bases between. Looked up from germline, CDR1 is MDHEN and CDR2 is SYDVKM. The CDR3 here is CANGLGQGDNQPQHF. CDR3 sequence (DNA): TGTGCCAACGGCCTAGGGCAGGGCGACAATCAGCCCCAGCATTTT.

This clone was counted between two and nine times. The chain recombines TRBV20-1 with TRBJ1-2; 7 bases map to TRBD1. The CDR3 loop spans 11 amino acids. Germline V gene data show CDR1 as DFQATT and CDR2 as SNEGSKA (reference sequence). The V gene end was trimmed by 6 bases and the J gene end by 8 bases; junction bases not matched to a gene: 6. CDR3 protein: CSANDRAGYTF. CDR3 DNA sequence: TGCAGTGCAAACGACAGGGCCGGCTACACCTTC.

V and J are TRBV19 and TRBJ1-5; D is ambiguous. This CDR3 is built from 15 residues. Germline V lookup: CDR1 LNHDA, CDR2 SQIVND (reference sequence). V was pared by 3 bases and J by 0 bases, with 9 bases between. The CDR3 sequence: CASSIMANSNQPQHF. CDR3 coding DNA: TGTGCCAGTAGTATCATGGCAAATAGCAATCAGCCCCAGCATTTT.

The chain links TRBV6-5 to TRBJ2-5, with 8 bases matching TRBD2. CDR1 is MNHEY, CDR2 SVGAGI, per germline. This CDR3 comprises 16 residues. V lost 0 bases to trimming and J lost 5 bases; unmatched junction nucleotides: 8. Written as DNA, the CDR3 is TGTGCCAGCAGTTACTCGGCTAGCGGGTGGGGGGAGACCCAGTACTTC. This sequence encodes CASSYSASGWGETQYF.

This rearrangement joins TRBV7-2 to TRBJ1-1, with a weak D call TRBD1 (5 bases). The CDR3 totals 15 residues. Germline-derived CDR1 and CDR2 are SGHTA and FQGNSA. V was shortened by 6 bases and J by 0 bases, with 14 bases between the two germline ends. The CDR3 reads CASRISTAMNTEAFF. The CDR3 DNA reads TGTGCCAGCAGGATATCGACAGCGATGAACACTGAAGCTTTCTTT.

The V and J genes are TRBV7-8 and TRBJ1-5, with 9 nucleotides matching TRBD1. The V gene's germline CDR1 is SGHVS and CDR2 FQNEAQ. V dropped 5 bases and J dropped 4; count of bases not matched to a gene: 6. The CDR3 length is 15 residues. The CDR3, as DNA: TGTGCCAGCAGCCCGGGACAGGGCGGAAATCAGCCCCAGCATTTT. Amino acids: CASSPGQGGNQPQHF.

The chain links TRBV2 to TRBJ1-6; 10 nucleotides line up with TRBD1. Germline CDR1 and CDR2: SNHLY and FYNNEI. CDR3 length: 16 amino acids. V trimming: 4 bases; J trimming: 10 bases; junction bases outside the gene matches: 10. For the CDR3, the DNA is TGTGCCAGCAGTGGACAGGGGGCGTTCGTGGGATCACCCCTCCACTTT. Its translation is CASSGQGAFVGSPLHF.

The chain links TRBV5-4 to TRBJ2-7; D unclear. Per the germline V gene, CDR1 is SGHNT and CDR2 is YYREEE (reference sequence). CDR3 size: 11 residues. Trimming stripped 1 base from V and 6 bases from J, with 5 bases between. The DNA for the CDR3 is TGTGCCAGCAGCTTGAGAGGCGAGCAGTACTTC. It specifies CASSLRGEQYF.

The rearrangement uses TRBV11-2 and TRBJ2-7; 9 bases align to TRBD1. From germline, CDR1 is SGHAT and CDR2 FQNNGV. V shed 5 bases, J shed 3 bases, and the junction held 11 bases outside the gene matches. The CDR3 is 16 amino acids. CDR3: CASSTRDRVTLYEQYF. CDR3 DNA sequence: TGTGCCAGCAGCACCAGGGACAGGGTGACCCTCTACGAGCAGTACTTC.

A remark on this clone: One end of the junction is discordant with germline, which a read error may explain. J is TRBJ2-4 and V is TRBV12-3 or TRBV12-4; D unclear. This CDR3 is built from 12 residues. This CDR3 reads CASSFERTGKDF. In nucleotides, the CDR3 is TGTGCCAGCAGTTTTGAGCGTACTGGTAAGGACTTC.

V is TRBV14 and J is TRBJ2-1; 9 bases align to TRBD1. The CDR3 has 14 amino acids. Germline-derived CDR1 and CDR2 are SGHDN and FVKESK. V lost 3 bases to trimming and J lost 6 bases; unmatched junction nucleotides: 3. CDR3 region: CASSQTGGSNEQFF. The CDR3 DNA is TGTGCCAGCAGCCAGACAGGGGGTAGCAATGAGCAGTTCTTC.

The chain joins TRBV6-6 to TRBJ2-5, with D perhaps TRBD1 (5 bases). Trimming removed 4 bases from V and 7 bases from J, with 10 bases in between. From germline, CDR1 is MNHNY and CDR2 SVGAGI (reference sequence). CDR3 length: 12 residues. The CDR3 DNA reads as TGTGCCAGCAGTTCCATCCAGGGGACCCAGTACTTC. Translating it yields CASSSIQGTQYF.

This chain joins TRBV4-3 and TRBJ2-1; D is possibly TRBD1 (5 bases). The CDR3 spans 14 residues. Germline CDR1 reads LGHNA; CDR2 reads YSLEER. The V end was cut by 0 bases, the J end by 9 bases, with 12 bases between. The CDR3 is CASSQDRGKLEQFF. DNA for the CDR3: TGCGCCAGCAGCCAAGATAGGGGCAAACTTGAGCAGTTCTTC.

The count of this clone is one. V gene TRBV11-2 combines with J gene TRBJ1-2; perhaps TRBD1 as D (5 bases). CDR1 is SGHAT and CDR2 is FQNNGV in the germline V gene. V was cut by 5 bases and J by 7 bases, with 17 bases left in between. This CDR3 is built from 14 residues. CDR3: CASSPRGGVFGYTF. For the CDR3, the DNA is TGTGCCAGCAGCCCCCGGGGGGGGGTCTTTGGCTACACCTTC.

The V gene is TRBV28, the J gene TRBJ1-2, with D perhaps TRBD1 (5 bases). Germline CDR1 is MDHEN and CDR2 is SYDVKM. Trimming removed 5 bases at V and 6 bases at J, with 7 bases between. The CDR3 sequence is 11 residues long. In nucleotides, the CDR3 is TGTGCCAGCAGTCAGGGCCATGGCTACACCTTC. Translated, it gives CASSQGHGYTF.

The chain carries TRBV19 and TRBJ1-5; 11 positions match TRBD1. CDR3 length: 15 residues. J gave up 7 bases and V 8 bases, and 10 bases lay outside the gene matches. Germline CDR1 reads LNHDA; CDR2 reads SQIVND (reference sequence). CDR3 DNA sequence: TGTGCCAGTGCCTTCGGACAGGGGGCACGGCAGCCCCAGCATTTT. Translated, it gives CASAFGQGARQPQHF.

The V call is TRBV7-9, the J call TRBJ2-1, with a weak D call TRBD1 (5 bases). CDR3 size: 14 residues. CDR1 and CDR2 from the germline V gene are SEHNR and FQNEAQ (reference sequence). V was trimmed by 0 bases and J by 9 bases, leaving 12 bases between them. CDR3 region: CASSLAPRVSEQFF. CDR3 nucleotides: TGTGCCAGCAGCTTAGCGCCCAGGGTATCTGAGCAGTTCTTC.

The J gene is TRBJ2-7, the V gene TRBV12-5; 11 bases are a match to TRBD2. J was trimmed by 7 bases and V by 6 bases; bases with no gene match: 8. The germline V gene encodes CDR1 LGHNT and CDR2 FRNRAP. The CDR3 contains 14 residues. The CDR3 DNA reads TGTGCTAGTGGACTAGCGGGAGTACTAGGAGAGCAGTACTTC. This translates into CASGLAGVLGEQYF.

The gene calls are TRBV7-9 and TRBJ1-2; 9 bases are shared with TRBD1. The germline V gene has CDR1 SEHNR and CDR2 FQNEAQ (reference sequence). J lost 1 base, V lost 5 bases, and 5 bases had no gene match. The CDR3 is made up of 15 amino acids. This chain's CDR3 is CASSPGQGVNYGYTF. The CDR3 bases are TGTGCCAGCAGCCCGGGACAGGGTGTTAACTATGGCTACACCTTC.

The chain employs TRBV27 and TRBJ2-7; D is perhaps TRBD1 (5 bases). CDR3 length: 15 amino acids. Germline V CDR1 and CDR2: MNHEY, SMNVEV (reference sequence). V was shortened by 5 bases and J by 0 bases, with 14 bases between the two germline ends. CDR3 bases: TGTGCCAGCAGTCTTTCGACAGCGAGCTCCTACGAGCAGTACTTC. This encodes CASSLSTASSYEQYF.

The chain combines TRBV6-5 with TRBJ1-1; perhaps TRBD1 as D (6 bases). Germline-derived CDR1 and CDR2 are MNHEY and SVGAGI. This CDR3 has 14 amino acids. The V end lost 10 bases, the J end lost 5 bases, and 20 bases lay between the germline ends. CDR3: CATSAGAQRTEAFF. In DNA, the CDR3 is TGTGCCACTAGTGCGGGGGCGCAGAGGACTGAAGCTTTCTTT.

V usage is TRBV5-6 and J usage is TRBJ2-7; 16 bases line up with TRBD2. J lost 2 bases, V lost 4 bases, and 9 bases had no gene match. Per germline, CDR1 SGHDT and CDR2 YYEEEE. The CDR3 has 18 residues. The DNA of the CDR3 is TGTGCCAGCAGCAAACCGGGACTAGCGGGGGGGCCCACCTACGAGCAGTACTTC. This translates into CASSKPGLAGGPTYEQYF. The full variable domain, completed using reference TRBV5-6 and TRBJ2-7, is DAGVTQSPTHLIKTRGQQVTLRCSPKSGHDTVSWYQQALGQGPQFIFQYYEEEERQRGNFPDRFSGHQFPNYSSELNVNALLLGDSALYLCASSKPGLAGGPTYEQYFGPGTRLTVT.

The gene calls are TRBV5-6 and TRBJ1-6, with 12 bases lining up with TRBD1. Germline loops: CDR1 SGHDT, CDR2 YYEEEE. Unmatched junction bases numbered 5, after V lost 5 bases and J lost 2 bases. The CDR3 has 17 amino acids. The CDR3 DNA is TGTGCCAGCAGTTCCGGGACAGGGGGCGCCTATAATTCACCCCTCCACTTT. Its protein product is CASSSGTGGAYNSPLHF.

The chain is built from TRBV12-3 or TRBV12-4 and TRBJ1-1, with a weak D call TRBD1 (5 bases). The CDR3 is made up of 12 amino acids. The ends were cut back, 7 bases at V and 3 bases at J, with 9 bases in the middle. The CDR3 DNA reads TGTGCCAGCAAAATGACAGACACTGAAGCTTTCTTT. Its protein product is CASKMTDTEAFF.

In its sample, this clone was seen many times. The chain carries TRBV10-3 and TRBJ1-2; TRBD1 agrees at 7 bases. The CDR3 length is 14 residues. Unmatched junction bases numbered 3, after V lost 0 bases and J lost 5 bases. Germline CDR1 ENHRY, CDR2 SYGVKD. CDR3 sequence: CAISESTGSYGYTF. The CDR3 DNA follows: TGTGCCATCAGTGAGTCGACAGGGAGTTATGGCTACACCTTC.

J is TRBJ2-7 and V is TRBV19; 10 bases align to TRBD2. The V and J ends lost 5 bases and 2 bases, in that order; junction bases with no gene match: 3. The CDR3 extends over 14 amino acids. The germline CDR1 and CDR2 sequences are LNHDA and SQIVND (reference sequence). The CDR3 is CASSPSGRAYEQYF. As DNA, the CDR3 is TGTGCCAGTAGTCCAAGCGGGAGGGCCTACGAGCAGTACTTC. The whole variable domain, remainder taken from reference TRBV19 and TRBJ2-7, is DGGITQSPKYLFRKEGQNVTLSCEQNLNHDAMYWYRQDPGQGLRLIYYSQIVNDFQKGDIAEGYSVSREKKESFPLTVTSAQKNPTAFYLCASSPSGRAYEQYFGPGTRLTVT.

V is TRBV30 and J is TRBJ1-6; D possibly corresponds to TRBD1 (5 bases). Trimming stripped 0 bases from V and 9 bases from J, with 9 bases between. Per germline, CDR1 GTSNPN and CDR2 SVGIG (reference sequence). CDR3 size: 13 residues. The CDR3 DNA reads TGTGCCTGGAGTGTCTGGCAGGGTTCACCCCTCCACTTT. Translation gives CAWSVWQGSPLHF.

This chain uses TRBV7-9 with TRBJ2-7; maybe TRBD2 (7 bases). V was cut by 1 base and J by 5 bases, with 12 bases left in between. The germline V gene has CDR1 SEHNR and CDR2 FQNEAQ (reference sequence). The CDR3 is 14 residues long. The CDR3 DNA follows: TGTGCCAGCAGCTTAGGGGGCGGGGGCGACGAGCAGTACTTC. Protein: CASSLGGGGDEQYF.